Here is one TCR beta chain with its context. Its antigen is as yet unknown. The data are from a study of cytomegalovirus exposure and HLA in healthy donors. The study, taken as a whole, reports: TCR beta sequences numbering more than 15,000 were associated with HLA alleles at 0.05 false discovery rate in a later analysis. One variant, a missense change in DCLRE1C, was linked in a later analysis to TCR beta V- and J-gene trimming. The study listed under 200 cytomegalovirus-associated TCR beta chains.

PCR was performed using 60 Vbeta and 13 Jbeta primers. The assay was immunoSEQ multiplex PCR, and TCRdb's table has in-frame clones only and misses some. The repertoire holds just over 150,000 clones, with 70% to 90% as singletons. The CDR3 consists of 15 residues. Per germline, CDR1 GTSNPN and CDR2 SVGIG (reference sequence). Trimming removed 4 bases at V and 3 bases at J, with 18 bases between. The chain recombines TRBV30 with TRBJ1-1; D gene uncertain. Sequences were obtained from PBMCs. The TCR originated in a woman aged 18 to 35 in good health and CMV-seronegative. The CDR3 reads CAWNFGRGRYTEAFF. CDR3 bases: TGTGCCTGGAATTTTGGGCGAGGGCGATACACTGAAGCTTTCTTT.